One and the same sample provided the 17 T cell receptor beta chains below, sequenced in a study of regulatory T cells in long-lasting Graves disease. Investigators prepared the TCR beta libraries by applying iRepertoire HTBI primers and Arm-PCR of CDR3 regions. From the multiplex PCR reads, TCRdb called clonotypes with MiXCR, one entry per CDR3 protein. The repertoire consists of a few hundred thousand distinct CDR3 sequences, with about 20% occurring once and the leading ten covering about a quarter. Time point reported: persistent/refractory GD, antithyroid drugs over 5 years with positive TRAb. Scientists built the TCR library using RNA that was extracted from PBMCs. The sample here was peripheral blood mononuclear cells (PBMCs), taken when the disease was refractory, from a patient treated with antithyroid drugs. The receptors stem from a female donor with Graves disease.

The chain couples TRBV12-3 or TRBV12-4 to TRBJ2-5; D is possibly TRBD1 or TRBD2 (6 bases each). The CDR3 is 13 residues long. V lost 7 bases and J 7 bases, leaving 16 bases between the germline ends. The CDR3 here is CASTPGGVGTQYF. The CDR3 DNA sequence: TGTGCCAGCACGCCCGGGGGCGTGGGGACCCAGTACTTC.

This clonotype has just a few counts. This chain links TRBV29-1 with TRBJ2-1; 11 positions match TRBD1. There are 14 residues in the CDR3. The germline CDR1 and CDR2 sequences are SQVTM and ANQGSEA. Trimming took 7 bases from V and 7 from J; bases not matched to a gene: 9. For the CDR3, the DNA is TGCAGCGGCAACGCGGACAGGGGGCTTAATGAGCAGTTCTTC. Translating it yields CSGNADRGLNEQFF.

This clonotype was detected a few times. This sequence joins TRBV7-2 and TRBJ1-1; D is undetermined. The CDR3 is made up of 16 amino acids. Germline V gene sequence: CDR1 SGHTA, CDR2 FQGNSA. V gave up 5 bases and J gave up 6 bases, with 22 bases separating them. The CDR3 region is CASSPRGGRPLPEAFF. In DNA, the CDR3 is TGTGCCAGCAGCCCGAGAGGAGGACGGCCCTTGCCTGAAGCTTTCTTT.

CDR3 nucleotide sequence: TGCGCCAGCAGCCAAACCCCTCTAGCGGTCGAGGAGACCCAGTACTTC. Translated, it gives CASSQTPLAVEETQYF. The rearrangement joins TRBV4-3 to TRBJ2-5, with TRBD2 identical over 7 bases. The trim removed 2 bases at V and 5 bases at J, leaving 11 bases unmatched. CDR1 LGHNA and CDR2 YSLEER come from the germline V gene. This CDR3 region has 16 residues.

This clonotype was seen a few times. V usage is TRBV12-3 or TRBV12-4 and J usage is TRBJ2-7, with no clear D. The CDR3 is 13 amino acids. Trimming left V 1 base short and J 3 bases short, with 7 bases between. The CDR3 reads CASSLVRNYEQYF. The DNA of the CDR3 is TGTGCCAGCAGTTTAGTTAGAAACTACGAGCAGTACTTC.

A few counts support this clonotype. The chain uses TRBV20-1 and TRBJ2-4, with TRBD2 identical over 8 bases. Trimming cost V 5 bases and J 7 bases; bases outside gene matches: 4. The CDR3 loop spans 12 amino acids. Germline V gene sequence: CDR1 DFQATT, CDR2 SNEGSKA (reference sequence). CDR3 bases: TGCAGTGCTGGTACGGGAGGGAACATTCAGTACTTC. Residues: CSAGTGGNIQYF.

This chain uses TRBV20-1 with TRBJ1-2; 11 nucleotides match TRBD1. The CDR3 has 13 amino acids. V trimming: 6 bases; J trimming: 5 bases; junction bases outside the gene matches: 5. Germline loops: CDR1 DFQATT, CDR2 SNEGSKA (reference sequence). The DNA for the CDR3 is TGCAGTGCCCGGGACAGGGGGTCGTATGGCTACACCTTC. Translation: CSARDRGSYGYTF.

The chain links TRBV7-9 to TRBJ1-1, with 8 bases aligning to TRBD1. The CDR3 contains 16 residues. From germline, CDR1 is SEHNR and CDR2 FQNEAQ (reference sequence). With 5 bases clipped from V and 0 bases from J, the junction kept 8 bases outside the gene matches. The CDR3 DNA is TGTGCCAGCAGCCAGAAACCGGGACAGGTGAACACTGAAGCTTTCTTT. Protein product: CASSQKPGQVNTEAFF. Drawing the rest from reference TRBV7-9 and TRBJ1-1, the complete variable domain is DTGVSQNPRHKITKRGQNVTFRCDPISEHNRLYWYRQTLGQGPEFLTYFQNEAQLEKSRLLSDRFSAERPKGSFSTLEIQRTEQGDSAMYLCASSQKPGQVNTEAFFGQGTRLTVV.

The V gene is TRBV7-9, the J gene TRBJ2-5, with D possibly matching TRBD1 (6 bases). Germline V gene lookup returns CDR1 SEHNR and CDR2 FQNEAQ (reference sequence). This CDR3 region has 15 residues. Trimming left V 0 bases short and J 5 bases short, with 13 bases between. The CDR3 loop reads CASSLALGALETQYF. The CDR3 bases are TGTGCCAGCAGCTTAGCCTTGGGGGCGTTGGAGACCCAGTACTTC. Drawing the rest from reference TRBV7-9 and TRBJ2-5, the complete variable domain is DTGVSQNPRHKITKRGQNVTFRCDPISEHNRLYWYRQTLGQGPEFLTYFQNEAQLEKSRLLSDRFSAERPKGSFSTLEIQRTEQGDSAMYLCASSLALGALETQYFGPGTRLLVL.

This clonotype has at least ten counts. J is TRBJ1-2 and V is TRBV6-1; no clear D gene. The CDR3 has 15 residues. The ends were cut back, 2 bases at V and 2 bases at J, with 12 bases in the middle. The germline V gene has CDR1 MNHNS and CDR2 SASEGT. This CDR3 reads CASSESQIFNYGYTF. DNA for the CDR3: TGTGCCAGCAGTGAATCCCAAATATTCAACTATGGCTACACCTTC.

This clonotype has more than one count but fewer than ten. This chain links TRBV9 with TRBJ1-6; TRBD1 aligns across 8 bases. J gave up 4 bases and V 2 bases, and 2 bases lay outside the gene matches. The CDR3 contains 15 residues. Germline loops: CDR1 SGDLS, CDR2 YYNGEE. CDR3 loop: CASSVGQEYNSPLHF. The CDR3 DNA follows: TGTGCCAGCAGCGTGGGACAGGAATATAATTCACCCCTCCACTTT.

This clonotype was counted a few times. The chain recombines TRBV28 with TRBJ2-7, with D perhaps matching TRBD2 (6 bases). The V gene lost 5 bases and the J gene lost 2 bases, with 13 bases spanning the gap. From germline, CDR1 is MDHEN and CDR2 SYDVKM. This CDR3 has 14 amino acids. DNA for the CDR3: TGTGCCAGCAGTCTCGGGGGACCCACCTACGAGCAGTACTTC. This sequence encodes CASSLGGPTYEQYF.

The CDR3, as DNA: TGTGCCAGCAGTAAATCGACAGGTTTCTACGAGCAGTACTTC. It specifies CASSKSTGFYEQYF. The V and J genes are TRBV7-9 and TRBJ2-7, with D tentatively TRBD1 (6 bases). The germline V and J ends were trimmed by 6 bases and 3 bases, with 15 bases remaining between them. This CDR3 spans 14 amino acids. Germline values: CDR1 SEHNR, CDR2 FQNEAQ (reference sequence).

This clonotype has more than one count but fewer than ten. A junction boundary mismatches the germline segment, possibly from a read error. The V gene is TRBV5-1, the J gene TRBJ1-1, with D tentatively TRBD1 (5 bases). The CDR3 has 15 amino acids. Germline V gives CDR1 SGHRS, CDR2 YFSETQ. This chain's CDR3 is CASSLAGGGNTEAFF. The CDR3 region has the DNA TGTGCCAGCAGCTTAGCGGGGGGGGGTAACACTGAAGCTTTCTTT.

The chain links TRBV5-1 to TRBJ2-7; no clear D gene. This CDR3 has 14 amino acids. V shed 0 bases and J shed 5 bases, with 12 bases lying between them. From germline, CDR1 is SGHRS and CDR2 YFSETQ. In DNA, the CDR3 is TGCGCCAGCAGCTTGGCCCAGGCCCTCGACGAGCAGTACTTC. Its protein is CASSLAQALDEQYF.

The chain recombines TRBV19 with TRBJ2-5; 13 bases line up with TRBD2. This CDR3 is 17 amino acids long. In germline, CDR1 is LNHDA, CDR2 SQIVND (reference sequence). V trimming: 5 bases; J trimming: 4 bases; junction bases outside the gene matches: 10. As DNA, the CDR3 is TGTGCCAGTAGTGCAAAGGGACTAGCGGGAATTGGAGAGACCCAGTACTTC. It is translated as CASSAKGLAGIGETQYF.

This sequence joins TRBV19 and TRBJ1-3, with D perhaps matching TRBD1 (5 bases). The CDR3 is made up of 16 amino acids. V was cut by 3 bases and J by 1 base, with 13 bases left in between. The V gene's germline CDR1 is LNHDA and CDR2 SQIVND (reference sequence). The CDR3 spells CASSIWGSLSGNTIYF. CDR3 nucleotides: TGTGCCAGTAGTATTTGGGGCAGTTTATCTGGAAACACCATATATTTT.